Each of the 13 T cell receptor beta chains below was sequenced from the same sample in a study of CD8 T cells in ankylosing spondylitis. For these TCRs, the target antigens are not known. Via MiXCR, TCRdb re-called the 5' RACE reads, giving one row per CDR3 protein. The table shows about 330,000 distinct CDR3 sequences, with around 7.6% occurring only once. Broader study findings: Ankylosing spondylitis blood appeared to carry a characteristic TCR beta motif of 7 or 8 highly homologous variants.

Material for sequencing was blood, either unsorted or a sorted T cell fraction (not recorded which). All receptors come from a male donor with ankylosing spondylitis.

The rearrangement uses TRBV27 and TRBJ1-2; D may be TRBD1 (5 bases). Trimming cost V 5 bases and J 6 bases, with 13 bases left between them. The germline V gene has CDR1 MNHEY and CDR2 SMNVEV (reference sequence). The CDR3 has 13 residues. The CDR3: CASSTTGTDGYTF. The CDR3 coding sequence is TGTGCCAGCAGTACCACTGGGACGGATGGCTACACCTTC.

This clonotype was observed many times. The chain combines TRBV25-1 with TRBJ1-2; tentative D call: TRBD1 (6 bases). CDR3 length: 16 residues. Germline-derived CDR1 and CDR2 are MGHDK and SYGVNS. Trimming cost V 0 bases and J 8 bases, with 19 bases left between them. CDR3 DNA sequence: TGTGCCAGCAGTGAATATATTCGGGCAGGGGTTGGAGGCTACACCTTC. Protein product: CASSEYIRAGVGGYTF.

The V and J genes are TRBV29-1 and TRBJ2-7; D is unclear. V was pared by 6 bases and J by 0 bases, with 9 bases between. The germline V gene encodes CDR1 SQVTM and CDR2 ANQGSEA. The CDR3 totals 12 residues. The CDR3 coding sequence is TGCAGCGTCGGCATAGACTCCTACGAGCAGTACTTC. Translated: CSVGIDSYEQYF.

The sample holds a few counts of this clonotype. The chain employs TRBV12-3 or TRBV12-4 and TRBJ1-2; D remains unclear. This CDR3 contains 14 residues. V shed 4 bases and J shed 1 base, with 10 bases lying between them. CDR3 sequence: CASSSPPHNYGYTF. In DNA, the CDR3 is TGTGCCAGCAGTTCCCCCCCCCATAACTATGGCTACACCTTC.

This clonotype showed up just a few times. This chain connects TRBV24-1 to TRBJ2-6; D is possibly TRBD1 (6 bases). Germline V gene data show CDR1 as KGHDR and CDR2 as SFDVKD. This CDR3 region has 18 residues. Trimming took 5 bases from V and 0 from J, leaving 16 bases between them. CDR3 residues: CATSGRTARFSGANVLTF. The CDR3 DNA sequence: TGTGCCACCAGTGGGCGGACAGCACGATTCTCTGGGGCCAACGTCCTGACTTTC.

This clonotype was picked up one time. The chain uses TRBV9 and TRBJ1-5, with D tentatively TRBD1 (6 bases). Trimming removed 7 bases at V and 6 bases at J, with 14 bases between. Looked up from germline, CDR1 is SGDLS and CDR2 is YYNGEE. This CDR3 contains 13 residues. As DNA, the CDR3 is TGTGCCAGCGGAGGGGGGGGTTTTCAGCCCCAGCATTTT. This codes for CASGGGGFQPQHF.

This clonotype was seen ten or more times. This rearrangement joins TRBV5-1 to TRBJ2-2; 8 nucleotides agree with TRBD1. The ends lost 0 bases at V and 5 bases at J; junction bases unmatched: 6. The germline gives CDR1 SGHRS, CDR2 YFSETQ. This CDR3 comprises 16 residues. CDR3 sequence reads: CASSLVAGGYTGELFF. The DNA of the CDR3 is TGCGCCAGCAGCTTGGTCGCAGGGGGCTATACCGGGGAGCTGTTTTTT.

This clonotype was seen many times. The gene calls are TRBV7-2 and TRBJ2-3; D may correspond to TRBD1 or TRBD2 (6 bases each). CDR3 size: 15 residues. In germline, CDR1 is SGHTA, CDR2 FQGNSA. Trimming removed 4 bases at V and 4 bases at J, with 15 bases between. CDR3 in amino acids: CASSSQGRLADTQYF. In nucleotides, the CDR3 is TGTGCCAGCAGCTCCCAGGGGAGGTTGGCAGATACGCAGTATTTT.

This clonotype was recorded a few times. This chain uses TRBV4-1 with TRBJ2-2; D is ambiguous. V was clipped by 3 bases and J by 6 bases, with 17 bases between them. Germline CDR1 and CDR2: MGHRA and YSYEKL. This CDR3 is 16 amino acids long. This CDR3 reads CASSHPGVDISGELFF. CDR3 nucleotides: TGCGCCAGCAGCCACCCAGGAGTAGATATTTCCGGGGAGCTGTTTTTT.

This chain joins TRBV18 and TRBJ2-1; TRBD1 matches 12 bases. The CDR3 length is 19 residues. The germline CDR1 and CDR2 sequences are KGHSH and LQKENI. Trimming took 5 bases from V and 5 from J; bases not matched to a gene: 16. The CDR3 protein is CASSNRISGTGGLNNEQFF. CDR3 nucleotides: TGTGCCAGCTCAAACCGTATTAGCGGGACAGGGGGCCTAAACAATGAGCAGTTCTTC. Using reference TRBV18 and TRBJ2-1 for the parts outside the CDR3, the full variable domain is NAGVMQNPRHLVRRRGQEARLRCSPMKGHSHVYWYRQLPEEGLKFMVYLQKENIIDESGMPKERFSAEFPKEGPSILRIQQVVRGDSAAYFCASSNRISGTGGLNNEQFFGPGTRLTVL.

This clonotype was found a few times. The CDR3 here is CASSPLGRGLYNEQFF. CDR3 nucleotide sequence: TGTGCCAGCAGCCCTCTGGGAAGGGGTCTCTACAATGAGCAGTTCTTC. This rearrangement joins TRBV7-3 to TRBJ2-1; TRBD1 is a possible D gene (5 bases). This CDR3 is built from 16 residues. V was cut by 5 bases and J by 3 bases, with 17 bases left in between. CDR1 is SGHTA and CDR2 is FQGTGA in the germline V gene. Using reference TRBV7-3 and TRBJ2-1 for the parts outside the CDR3, the full variable domain is GAGVSQTPSNKVTEKGKYVELRCDPISGHTALYWYRQSLGQGPEFLIYFQGTGAADDSGLPNDRFFAVRPEGSVSTLKIQRTERGDSAVYLCASSPLGRGLYNEQFFGPGTRLTVL.

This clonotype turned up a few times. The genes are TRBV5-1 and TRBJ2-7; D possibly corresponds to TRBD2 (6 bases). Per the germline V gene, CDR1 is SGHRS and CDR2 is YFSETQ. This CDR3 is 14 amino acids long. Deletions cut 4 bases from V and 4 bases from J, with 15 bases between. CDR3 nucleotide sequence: TGCGCCAGCAGCCTGGGCGGGAATGCGTACGAGCAGTACTTC. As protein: CASSLGGNAYEQYF.

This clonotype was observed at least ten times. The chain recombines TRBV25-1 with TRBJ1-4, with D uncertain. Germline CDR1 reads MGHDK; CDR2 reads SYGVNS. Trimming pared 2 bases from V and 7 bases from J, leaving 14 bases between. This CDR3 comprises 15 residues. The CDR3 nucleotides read TGTGCCAGCAGTGAAGACATCGGAGGAGGTGAAAAACTGTTTTTT. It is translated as CASSEDIGGGEKLFF. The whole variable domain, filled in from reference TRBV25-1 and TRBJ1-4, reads EADIYQTPRYLVIGTGKKITLECSQTMGHDKMYWYQQDPGMELHLIHYSYGVNSTEKGDLSSESTVSRIRTEHFPLTLESARPSHTSQYLCASSEDIGGGEKLFFGSGTQLSVL.